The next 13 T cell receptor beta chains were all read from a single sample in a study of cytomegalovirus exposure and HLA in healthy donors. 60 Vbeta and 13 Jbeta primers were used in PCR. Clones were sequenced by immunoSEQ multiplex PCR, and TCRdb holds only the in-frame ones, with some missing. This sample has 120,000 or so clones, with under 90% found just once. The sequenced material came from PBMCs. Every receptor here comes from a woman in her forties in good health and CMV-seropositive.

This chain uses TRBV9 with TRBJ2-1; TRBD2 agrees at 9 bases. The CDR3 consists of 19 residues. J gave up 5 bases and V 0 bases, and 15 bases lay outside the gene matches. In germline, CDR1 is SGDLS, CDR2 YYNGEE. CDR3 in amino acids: CASSVEVRSGSPKDNEQFF. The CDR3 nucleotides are TGTGCCAGCAGCGTAGAGGTCCGTAGCGGGAGCCCCAAAGACAATGAGCAGTTCTTC.

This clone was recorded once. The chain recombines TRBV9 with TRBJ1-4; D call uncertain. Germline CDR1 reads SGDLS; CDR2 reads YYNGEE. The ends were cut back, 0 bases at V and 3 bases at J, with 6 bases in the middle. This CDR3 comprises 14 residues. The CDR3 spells CASSVGPANEKLFF. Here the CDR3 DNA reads TGTGCCAGCAGCGTAGGGCCAGCTAATGAAAAACTGTTTTTT. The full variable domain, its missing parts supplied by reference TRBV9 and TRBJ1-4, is DSGVTQTPKHLITATGQRVTLRCSPRSGDLSVYWYQQSLDQGLQFLIQYYNGEERAKGNILERFSAQQFPDLHSELNLSSLELGDSALYFCASSVGPANEKLFFGSGTQLSVL.

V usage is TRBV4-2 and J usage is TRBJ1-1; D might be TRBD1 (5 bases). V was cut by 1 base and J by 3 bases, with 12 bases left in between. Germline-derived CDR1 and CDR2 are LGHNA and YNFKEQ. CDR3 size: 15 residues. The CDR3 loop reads CASSQGGTYDTEAFF. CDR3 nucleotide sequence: TGTGCCAGCAGCCAAGGCGGGACTTACGACACTGAAGCTTTCTTT.

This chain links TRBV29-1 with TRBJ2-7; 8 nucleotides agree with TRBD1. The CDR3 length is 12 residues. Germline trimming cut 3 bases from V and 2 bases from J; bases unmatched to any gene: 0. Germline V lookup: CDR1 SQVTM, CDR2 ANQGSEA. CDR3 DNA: TGCAGCGTTGAGACAGGGGCCTACGAGCAGTACTTC. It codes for CSVETGAYEQYF.

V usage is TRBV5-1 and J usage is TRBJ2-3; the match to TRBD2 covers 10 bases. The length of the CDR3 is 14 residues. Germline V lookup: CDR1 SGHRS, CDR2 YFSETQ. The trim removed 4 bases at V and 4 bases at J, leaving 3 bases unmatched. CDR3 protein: CASSTSGMPDTQYF. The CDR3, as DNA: TGCGCCAGCAGCACTAGCGGGATGCCAGATACGCAGTATTTT.

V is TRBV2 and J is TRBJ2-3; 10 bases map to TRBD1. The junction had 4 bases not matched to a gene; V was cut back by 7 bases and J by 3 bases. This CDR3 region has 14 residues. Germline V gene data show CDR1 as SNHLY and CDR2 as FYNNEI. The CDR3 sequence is CASTPDRGTDTQYF. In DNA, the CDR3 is TGTGCCAGCACCCCGGACAGGGGGACAGATACGCAGTATTTT.

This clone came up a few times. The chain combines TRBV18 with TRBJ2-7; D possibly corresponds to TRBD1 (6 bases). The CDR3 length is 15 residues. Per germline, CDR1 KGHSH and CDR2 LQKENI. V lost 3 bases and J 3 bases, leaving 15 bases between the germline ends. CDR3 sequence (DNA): TGTGCCAGCTCACCTGCCTCCGGGACACGCTACGAGCAGTACTTC. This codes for CASSPASGTRYEQYF.

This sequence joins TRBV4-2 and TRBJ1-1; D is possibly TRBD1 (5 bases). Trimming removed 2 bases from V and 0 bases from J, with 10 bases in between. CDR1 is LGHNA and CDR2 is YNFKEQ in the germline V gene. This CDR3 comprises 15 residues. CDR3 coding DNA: TGTGCCAGCAGCCAATCGGACACTTTGAACACTGAAGCTTTCTTT. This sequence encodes CASSQSDTLNTEAFF.

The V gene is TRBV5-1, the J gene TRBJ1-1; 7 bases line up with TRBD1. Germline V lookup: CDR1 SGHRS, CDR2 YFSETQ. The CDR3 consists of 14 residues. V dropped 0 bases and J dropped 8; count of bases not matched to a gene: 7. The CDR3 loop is CASSLARQGTEAFF. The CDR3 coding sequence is TGCGCCAGCAGCTTGGCGAGACAGGGAACCGAAGCTTTCTTT.

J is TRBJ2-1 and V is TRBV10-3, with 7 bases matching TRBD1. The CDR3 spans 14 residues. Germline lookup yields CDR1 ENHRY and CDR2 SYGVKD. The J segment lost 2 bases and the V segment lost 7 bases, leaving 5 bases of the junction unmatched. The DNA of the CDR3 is TGTGCCATCACCGGGGACAGAACCTACAATGAGCAGTTCTTC. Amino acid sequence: CAITGDRTYNEQFF.

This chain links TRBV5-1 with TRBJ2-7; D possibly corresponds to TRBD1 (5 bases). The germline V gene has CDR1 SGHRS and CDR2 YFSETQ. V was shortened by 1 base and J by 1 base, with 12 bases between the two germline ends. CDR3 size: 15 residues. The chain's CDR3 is CASSLFQGTSYEQYF. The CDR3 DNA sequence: TGCGCCAGCAGCTTGTTTCAGGGAACATCCTACGAGCAGTACTTC.

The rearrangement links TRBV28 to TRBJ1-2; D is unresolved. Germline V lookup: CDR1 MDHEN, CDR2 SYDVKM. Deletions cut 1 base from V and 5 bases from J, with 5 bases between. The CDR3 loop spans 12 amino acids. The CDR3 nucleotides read TGTGCCAGCAGTTTATCACAGTATGGCTACACCTTC. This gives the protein CASSLSQYGYTF.

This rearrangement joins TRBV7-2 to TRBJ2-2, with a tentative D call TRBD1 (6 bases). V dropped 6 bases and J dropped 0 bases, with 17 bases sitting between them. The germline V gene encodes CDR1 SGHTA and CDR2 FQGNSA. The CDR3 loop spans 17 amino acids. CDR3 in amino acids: CASRNPSGHANTGELFF. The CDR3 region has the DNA TGTGCCAGCAGAAACCCCTCGGGACACGCGAACACCGGGGAGCTGTTTTTT.